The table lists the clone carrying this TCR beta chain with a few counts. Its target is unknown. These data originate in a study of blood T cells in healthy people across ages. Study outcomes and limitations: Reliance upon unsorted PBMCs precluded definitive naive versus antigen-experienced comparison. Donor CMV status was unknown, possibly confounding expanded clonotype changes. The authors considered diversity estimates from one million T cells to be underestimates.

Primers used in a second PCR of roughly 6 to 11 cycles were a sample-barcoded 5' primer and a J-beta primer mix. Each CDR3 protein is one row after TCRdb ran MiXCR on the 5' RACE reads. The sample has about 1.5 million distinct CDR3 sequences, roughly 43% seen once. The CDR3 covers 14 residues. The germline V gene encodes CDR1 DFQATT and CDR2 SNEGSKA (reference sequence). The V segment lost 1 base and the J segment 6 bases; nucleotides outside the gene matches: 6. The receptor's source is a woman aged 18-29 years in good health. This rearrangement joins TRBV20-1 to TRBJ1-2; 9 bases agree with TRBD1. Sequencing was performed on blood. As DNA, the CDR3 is TGCAGTGCTAGAGCCGGGACAGGGTTCGATGGCTACACCTTC. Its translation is CSARAGTGFDGYTF.